The 15 T cell receptor beta chains listed next were all sequenced from one sample in a study of T cells in Graves' hyperthyroidism and ophthalmopathy. Researchers amplified the TCR beta CDR3 regions from RNA transcripts. HTBI primers drove first-round RT-PCR of the TCR CDR3. One entry per CDR3 protein results from TCRdb running MiXCR on the multiplex PCR reads. This sample has 530,000 or so distinct CDR3 sequences, with around 46% found just once. Specimen: peripheral blood or thyroid tissue (not recorded which). The receptors come from a woman between 18 and 29 years old with Graves' hyperthyroidism.

The table lists this clonotype with many counts. This chain links TRBV2 with TRBJ2-5, with a tentative D call TRBD1 (5 bases). Per the germline V gene, CDR1 is SNHLY and CDR2 is FYNNEI. V dropped 6 bases and J dropped 2 bases, with 10 bases sitting between them. The CDR3 has 13 amino acids. CDR3 region: CASSPDNQETQYF. CDR3 nucleotides: TGTGCCAGCAGCCCGGACAATCAAGAGACCCAGTACTTC.

The sample holds many counts of this clonotype. The chain combines TRBV2 with TRBJ2-5; 11 nucleotides line up with TRBD2. The CDR3 has 15 residues. The V gene end was trimmed by 4 bases and the J gene end by 2 bases; junction bases not matched to a gene: 3. Germline V lookup: CDR1 SNHLY, CDR2 FYNNEI. The CDR3 protein is CASSGASGRQETQYF. In DNA form, the CDR3 reads TGTGCCAGCAGTGGAGCTAGCGGGAGGCAAGAGACCCAGTACTTC.

The V call is TRBV7-8, the J call TRBJ2-2; 7 bases map to TRBD1. Germline CDR1 reads SGHVS; CDR2 reads FQNEAQ. CDR3 length: 14 residues. V dropped 3 bases and J dropped 8; count of bases not matched to a gene: 6. Here the CDR3 reads CASSFSRTGGELFF. The CDR3 DNA follows: TGTGCCAGCAGCTTCTCACGGACAGGTGGGGAGCTGTTTTTT.

This clonotype was seen more than once but under ten times. The V gene is TRBV7-3, the J gene TRBJ2-7, with D unresolved. The DNA end favors TRBJ2-1, so the J call may be wrong. CDR1 is SGHTA and CDR2 is FQGTGA in the germline V gene. The CDR3 is 12 amino acids. CDR3 amino acids: CASRGDPNEQFF. CDR3 nucleotide sequence: TGTGCCAGCAGGGGCGACCCCAATGAGCAGTTCTTC.

This clonotype was seen more than once but under ten times. J is TRBJ1-1 and V is TRBV29-1; D ambiguous. Germline loops: CDR1 SQVTM, CDR2 ANQGSEA. V lost 5 bases and J lost 1, with 11 bases in between. This CDR3 is 13 amino acids long. CDR3 DNA sequence: TGCAGCGTTCCGGCAGGCCCGAACACTGAAGCTTTCTTT. Protein: CSVPAGPNTEAFF. The variable domain in full, completed from reference TRBV29-1 and TRBJ1-1, reads SAVISQKPSRDICQRGTSLTIQCQVDSQVTMMFWYRQQPGQSLTLIATANQGSEATYESGFVIDKFPISRPNLTFSTLTVSNMSPEDSSIYLCSVPAGPNTEAFFGQGTRLTVV.

This clonotype has only a few counts. V usage is TRBV2 and J usage is TRBJ2-3; 11 bases agree with TRBD2. This CDR3 has 14 amino acids. Germline V gene sequence: CDR1 SNHLY, CDR2 FYNNEI. The junction had 7 bases not matched to a gene; V was cut back by 8 bases and J by 6 bases. The CDR3 spells CASQTSGSLDTQYF. The CDR3 DNA reads TGTGCCAGCCAAACTAGCGGGAGCCTTGATACGCAGTATTTT.

This clonotype was seen at least ten times. The chain carries TRBV2 and TRBJ2-7; possible D gene TRBD2, 7 bases. Germline CDR1 and CDR2: SNHLY and FYNNEI. The CDR3 is 15 amino acids. With 4 bases removed from V and 0 bases from J, the gap between germline ends came to 13 bases. In nucleotides, the CDR3 is TGTGCCAGCAGTGGTCAGGGAGGGGGCTCCTACGAGCAGTACTTC. Protein: CASSGQGGGSYEQYF.

This clonotype was detected once. The chain carries TRBV27 and TRBJ1-2; D possibly corresponds to TRBD1 (5 bases). CDR3 length: 14 amino acids. Trimming cost V 6 bases and J 2 bases, with 13 bases left between them. The germline CDR1 and CDR2 sequences are MNHEY and SMNVEV (reference sequence). The CDR3 sequence: CASRLATENYGYTF. The CDR3 region has the DNA TGTGCCAGCAGATTGGCGACAGAGAACTATGGCTACACCTTC.

This clonotype was found many times. V usage is TRBV7-3 and J usage is TRBJ2-7; maybe TRBD2 (5 bases). The ends were cut back, 0 bases at V and 5 bases at J, with 14 bases in the middle. This CDR3 contains 15 residues. Germline V gene data show CDR1 as SGHTA and CDR2 as FQGTGA. CDR3 sequence (DNA): TGTGCCAGCAGCTTAACGGCGGGTTCGGTCAACGAGCAGTACTTC. It encodes CASSLTAGSVNEQYF.

This rearrangement joins TRBV7-7 to TRBJ2-7, with TRBD2 matching over 11 bases. Germline V gene lookup returns CDR1 SSHAT and CDR2 FNYEAQ (reference sequence). The CDR3 has 16 residues. Losses at the gene ends were 5 bases for V and 7 bases for J; bases not matched to a gene: 13. CDR3 sequence reads: CASSPLAGGYTGEQYF. The CDR3 region has the DNA TGTGCCAGCAGCCCTCTAGCGGGAGGATATACCGGGGAGCAGTACTTC.

CDR3 residues: CASSDGRDNEQYF. CDR3 sequence (DNA): TGTGCCAGCAGTGATGGGCGGGACAATGAGCAGTACTTC. The chain has TRBV6-1 and TRBJ2-7; the D call may be TRBD1 or TRBD2 (6 bases each). Germline-derived CDR1 and CDR2 are MNHNS and SASEGT. This CDR3 is built from 13 residues. The V end lost 3 bases, the J end lost 7 bases, and 13 bases lay between the germline ends.

As concerns this clonotype: The junction shows a germline mismatch at one end, possibly a read error. The chain uses TRBV7-9 and TRBJ1-5; a possible D gene is TRBD1 (6 bases). The CDR3 has 13 amino acids. Per the germline V gene, CDR1 is SEHNR and CDR2 is FQNEAQ (reference sequence). CDR3 nucleotide sequence: TGTGTCAGCAGCCTAACAGGGTGTCAGCCCCAGCATTTT. Translated: CVSSLTGCQPQHF.

This chain connects TRBV20-1 to TRBJ1-1; the D is unclear. V lost 5 bases and J 6 bases, leaving 16 bases between the germline ends. There are 13 residues in the CDR3. Germline values: CDR1 DFQATT, CDR2 SNEGSKA (reference sequence). The CDR3 loop reads CSAQGGPAPEAFF. The CDR3 nucleotides are TGCAGTGCTCAAGGAGGCCCCGCACCTGAAGCTTTCTTT.

This chain connects TRBV15 to TRBJ2-6, with D possibly being TRBD1 (5 bases). Germline V CDR1 and CDR2: LNHNV, YYDKDF (reference sequence). The CDR3 extends over 17 amino acids. With 3 bases removed from V and 2 bases from J, the gap between germline ends came to 14 bases. CDR3 coding DNA: TGTGCCACCAGCAGTTACTCGGGCAGGGCTGGGGCCAACGTCCTGACTTTC. As protein: CATSSYSGRAGANVLTF.

The chain uses TRBV10-3 and TRBJ1-1; D remains ambiguous. The germline V and J ends were trimmed by 0 bases and 3 bases, with 11 bases remaining between them. CDR1 is ENHRY, CDR2 SYGVKD, per germline. This CDR3 is 15 amino acids long. CDR3 bases: TGTGCCATCAGTGAGTCAGGGCAGGACGACACTGAAGCTTTCTTT. Protein: CAISESGQDDTEAFF.